The 18 T cell receptor beta chains in this list originate from one sample, sequenced in a study of blood T cell repertoires in COVID-19. Measured with immunoSEQ multiplex PCR; TCRdb has only the in-frame clones, and not every one. Found here are over 250,000 clones, 85% of them singletons; the top ten hold 5.1%. The material sequenced was peripheral blood. All receptors derive from a man aged 50 to 59 with active or convalescent COVID-19.

This chain links TRBV6-5 with TRBJ2-3; D is uncertain. Germline CDR1 reads MNHEY; CDR2 reads SVGAGI. Trimming stripped 0 bases from V and 4 bases from J, with 11 bases between. This CDR3 is 15 amino acids long. Here the CDR3 DNA reads TGTGCCAGCAGTTACTCCCCTTGGAGCGCAGATACGCAGTATTTT. Its protein is CASSYSPWSADTQYF.

V usage is TRBV30 and J usage is TRBJ1-3; the D is unclear. Per the germline V gene, CDR1 is GTSNPN and CDR2 is SVGIG (reference sequence). The ends were cut back, 1 base at V and 1 base at J, with 8 bases in the middle. The CDR3 is 14 amino acids. The CDR3: CAWSDGFSGNTIYF. CDR3 bases: TGTGCCTGGAGTGATGGCTTTTCTGGAAACACCATATATTTT.

In nucleotides, the CDR3 is TGCGCCAGCAGCCAGAGGCGTTCAGATACGCAGTATTTT. Encoded protein: CASSQRRSDTQYF. The rearrangement uses TRBV4-3 and TRBJ2-3; D gene unclear. CDR3 length: 13 residues. The V end lost 3 bases, the J end lost 4 bases, and 8 bases lay between the germline ends. Germline V gene sequence: CDR1 LGHNA, CDR2 YSLEER.

The chain employs TRBV2 and TRBJ2-2; D remains unclear. CDR1 and CDR2 from the germline V gene are SNHLY and FYNNEI. V lost 5 bases to trimming and J lost 6 bases, with 13 bases between them. This CDR3 is 14 amino acids long. CDR3 in amino acids: CASSKSGVAGELFF. CDR3 DNA: TGTGCCAGCAGTAAGAGTGGTGTAGCCGGGGAGCTGTTTTTT.

This chain joins TRBV7-6 and TRBJ2-2, with D possibly TRBD1 on 6 matching bases. The V end lost 5 bases, the J end lost 4 bases, and 14 bases lay between the germline ends. This CDR3 spans 15 amino acids. CDR1 is SGHVS and CDR2 is FNYEAQ in the germline V gene. The chain's CDR3 is CASSATGMGTGELFF. CDR3 nucleotides: TGTGCCAGCAGCGCTACAGGGATGGGCACCGGGGAGCTGTTTTTT.

The rearrangement links TRBV5-1 to TRBJ2-7, with 8 positions matching TRBD1. This CDR3 has 14 amino acids. Germline CDR1 and CDR2: SGHRS and YFSETQ. V trimming: 0 bases; J trimming: 5 bases; junction bases outside the gene matches: 4. The chain's CDR3 is CASSLGQGLDEQYF. CDR3 in DNA: TGCGCCAGCAGCTTGGGACAGGGGCTCGACGAGCAGTACTTC. The entire variable domain, with the rest obtained from reference TRBV5-1 and TRBJ2-7, is as follows: KAGVTQTPRYLIKTRGQQVTLSCSPISGHRSVSWYQQTPGQGLQFLFEYFSETQRNKGNFPGRFSGRQFSNSRSEMNVSTLELGDSALYLCASSLGQGLDEQYFGPGTRLTVT.

This clone was found once. V gene TRBV27 combines with J gene TRBJ2-7; possible D gene TRBD2, 6 bases. This CDR3 contains 16 residues. Trimming shortened V by 0 bases and J by 0 bases, and 12 bases separated the two germline ends. From germline, CDR1 is MNHEY and CDR2 SMNVEV (reference sequence). Written as DNA, the CDR3 is TGTGCCAGCAGTTTATCGTGGGGGGTGATCTCCTACGAGCAGTACTTC. Protein: CASSLSWGVISYEQYF.

V and J are TRBV30 and TRBJ2-5; D is unclear. This CDR3 is built from 14 residues. Germline CDR1 and CDR2: GTSNPN and SVGIG (reference sequence). Trimming took 8 bases from V and 2 from J, leaving 18 bases between them. In DNA form, the CDR3 reads TGTGCCGCTCTCTCCAGCGCACCACAAGAGACCCAGTACTTC. This encodes CAALSSAPQETQYF.

Concerning this clone: The sample contains more than one DNA sequence encoding this CDR3. The V gene is TRBV5-1, the J gene TRBJ2-5, with 10 nucleotides matching TRBD2. The junction had 9 bases not matched to a gene; V was cut back by 4 bases and J by 0 bases. The CDR3 runs 17 residues. Germline V gives CDR1 SGHRS, CDR2 YFSETQ. Here the CDR3 DNA reads TGCGCCAGCAGCCCCGGACTAGCGGTGGGGTACCAAGAGACCCAGTACTTC. Its protein product is CASSPGLAVGYQETQYF.

The V and J genes are TRBV5-1 and TRBJ2-5, with TRBD2 identical over 8 bases. The germline V gene encodes CDR1 SGHRS and CDR2 YFSETQ. The CDR3 runs to 15 residues. V lost 4 bases and J lost 4; bases outside the gene matches: 9. CDR3 in DNA: TGCGCCAGCAGCCCCGGGGTTCTAGCGGGAGAGACCCAGTACTTC. Translated: CASSPGVLAGETQYF. Drawing the rest from reference TRBV5-1 and TRBJ2-5, the complete variable domain is KAGVTQTPRYLIKTRGQQVTLSCSPISGHRSVSWYQQTPGQGLQFLFEYFSETQRNKGNFPGRFSGRQFSNSRSEMNVSTLELGDSALYLCASSPGVLAGETQYFGPGTRLLVL.

CDR3 amino acids: CASAVQGAHNSPLHF. Written as DNA, the CDR3 is TGTGCCAGCGCAGTACAGGGGGCGCATAATTCACCCCTCCACTTT. The chain combines TRBV27 with TRBJ1-6, with 9 bases matching TRBD1. V lost 8 bases and J lost 5; bases outside the gene matches: 7. The length of the CDR3 is 15 residues. Germline CDR1 reads MNHEY; CDR2 reads SMNVEV (reference sequence).

The rearrangement uses TRBV4-1 and TRBJ1-4; 8 bases fit TRBD1. Losses at the gene ends were 1 base for V and 8 bases for J; bases not matched to a gene: 9. CDR1 MGHRA and CDR2 YSYEKL come from the germline V gene. The CDR3 is 16 residues long. CDR3 residues: CASSQGVRGREEKLFF. CDR3 coding DNA: TGCGCCAGCAGCCAAGGGGTCAGGGGGCGAGAGGAAAAACTGTTTTTT.

The CDR3 here is CASSVDRINTEAFF. The CDR3 DNA follows: TGTGCCAGCAGTGTAGACAGGATTAACACTGAAGCTTTCTTT. The J gene is TRBJ1-1, the V gene TRBV28, with D perhaps matching TRBD1 (6 bases). The CDR3 contains 14 residues. Germline-derived CDR1 and CDR2 are MDHEN and SYDVKM. Deletions cut 5 bases from V and 2 bases from J, with 12 bases between. Complete variable domain (other parts from reference TRBV28 and TRBJ1-1): DVKVTQSSRYLVKRTGEKVFLECVQDMDHENMFWYRQDPGLGLRLIYFSYDVKMKEKGDIPEGYSVSREKKERFSLILESASTNQTSMYLCASSVDRINTEAFFGQGTRLTVV.

This clone was seen a handful of times. The chain employs TRBV7-2 and TRBJ2-1, with D unclear. The CDR3 is made up of 11 amino acids. V lost 4 bases to trimming and J lost 7 bases, with 5 bases between them. Per the germline V gene, CDR1 is SGHTA and CDR2 is FQGNSA. CDR3 coding DNA: TGTGCCAGCAGCTCCAAAAATGAGCAGTTCTTC. It specifies CASSSKNEQFF.

The chain links TRBV9 to TRBJ2-7, with D hard to call. V lost 2 bases and J 0 bases, leaving 9 bases between the germline ends. The CDR3 runs to 14 residues. The germline gives CDR1 SGDLS, CDR2 YYNGEE. CDR3 sequence (DNA): TGTGCCAGCAGCGTTGCGTCAACCTCCTACGAGCAGTACTTC. Protein: CASSVASTSYEQYF.

V usage is TRBV19 and J usage is TRBJ1-1; 10 nucleotides align to TRBD1. With 3 bases clipped from V and 2 bases from J, the junction kept 3 bases outside the gene matches. This CDR3 is 15 amino acids long. Germline assignment: CDR1 LNHDA and CDR2 SQIVND (reference sequence). The CDR3, as DNA: TGTGCCAGTAGTATTCGGACAGGGGGAAACACTGAAGCTTTCTTT. It encodes CASSIRTGGNTEAFF.

This chain links TRBV9 with TRBJ2-1; 7 nucleotides match TRBD2. This CDR3 contains 15 residues. V lost 6 bases, J lost 7 bases, and 13 bases stayed unmatched. Per germline, CDR1 SGDLS and CDR2 YYNGEE. CDR3 in amino acids: CASTLRASGVNEQFF. Written as DNA, the CDR3 is TGTGCCAGCACCCTCCGGGCTAGCGGAGTGAATGAGCAGTTCTTC.

This clone has a handful of counts. The rearrangement joins TRBV4-3 to TRBJ2-7, with 7 nucleotides matching TRBD2. This CDR3 spans 15 amino acids. Per the germline V gene, CDR1 is LGHNA and CDR2 is YSLEER. Trimming took 1 base from V and 4 from J; bases not matched to a gene: 7. CDR3 nucleotides: TGCGCCAGCAGCCAAGGATTTAGCGGGCCATACGAGCAGTACTTC. Translation gives CASSQGFSGPYEQYF.